One TCR beta chain is described in this entry. The clone's antigen remains unknown. No base quality information exists; no much larger clone differs at one position. The germline V gene gives CDR1 as KGHSH and CDR2 as LQKENI. The CDR3 measures 14 amino acids from cysteine to phenylalanine. This entry keeps only the CDR3 DNA: 42 bases, framed from base 1. V gives up 6 bases and J gives up 0 bases, and the segment between their germline ends measures 11 bases. The data were taken from a study of cytomegalovirus exposure and HLA in healthy donors (dated by TCRdb to about 2017). For context, the study as a whole: According to an earlier analysis of 587 of the donors, about 180 million T cells yielded 90 million to 140 million unique TCR beta sequences and approximately 300 Gb of sequence data. HLA typing included class I and class II loci at four-digit resolution. The study aimed to test whether signatures of past pathogen exposure could be identified by cataloging public T cell receptors. Across some 400 genotyped donors of the cohort, an average of roughly 250,000 unique TCR beta nucleotide sequences per donor were sequenced, and approximately 17% of those sequences were non-productive. An early release that covered 640 HLA-typed donors contained 250 to 350 gigabases of sequencing data and 70 million to 100 million unique TCR sequences. All discovery cohort repertoires had been generated on a single sequencing platform. To predict cytomegalovirus infection status, the study brought together high-throughput TCR immunosequencing, statistical association of individual TCRs with disease status, and machine learning. Typing coverage differed by locus: A, B, C, DRB1 and DQB1 were typed in roughly 620-640 donors, DQA1 in 522, DPA1 in some 610, and DPB1 in 472. In a later analysis, previously published TCR beta repertoires from several hundred donors were re-analyzed and high-resolution HLA genotyping was added so that TCR occurrence patterns could be studied. In a later genetic analysis, genome-wide SNP genotypes for about three fifths of the 666 donors were used, and that subset was treated as a discovery cohort. A separate validation cohort of roughly 120 different subjects was used in addition to the approximately 610-subject first cohort. Rather than using new phenotypic data, the later analysis identified candidate immune exposures from TCR beta sequences and from how often those sequences occurred across donors. Four to six DR-DQ haplotypes were handled as single units for association and clustering, since linkage in the cohort was strong. Donor age, sex, ethnicity and CMV serostatus were collected together with the repertoire data. The study used immunosequencing to profile the T cell repertoires of approximately 650 subjects and linked those repertoires to cytomegalovirus serostatus. Of the 350 to 400 genotyped donors, approximately 83% fell in the genetic ancestry cluster associated with self-reported Caucasian donors. In an earlier analysis of 587 of the donors, high-throughput TCR beta sequencing was used to judge whether each TCR beta V gene segment behaved as functional or pseudogenic. Findings and caveats that apply to the study as a whole: In a later analysis, the rate of TCR association differed among HLA loci, with DRB1 alleles having the most associated TCRs and HLA-C alleles having the fewest. V-gene and J-gene trimming of TCR beta chains was associated with a missense DCLRE1C variant in a later genetic analysis, and the association was replicated in an independent cohort. Specific HLA alleles were associated with 16,951 TCR beta sequences at a false discovery rate of 0.05 in a later analysis. Several of the top co-occurrence clusters appeared to be linked to parvovirus B19, influenza, CMV and Epstein-Barr virus, according to a later analysis. CMV serostatus was the only immune exposure information available for the cohort. According to the authors, the approach could potentially be generalized to other disease states and immunological phenotypes. In a later genetic analysis, fewer N-insertions in productive TCRs were reported among donors in an Asian-associated ancestry cluster than the approximately 670-donor mean. Because counts were too low, approximately 18 rarely observed V segments, including chromosome 9 orphons, were excluded from the earlier analysis of under 650 of the donors. A later analysis found that HLA-associated TCR beta chains were more clonally expanded and had lower generation probabilities than equally common non-associated chains. Because HLA typing was unavailable for some donors at each locus, only the typed subset was used in association tests. A later analysis found that most CMV-associated TCR beta chains appeared HLA-restricted, with HLA associations seemingly driven largely by CMV exposure. Correlated functional status among segregating V segments might reflect linkage disequilibrium, but an unknown experimental factor could not be ruled out. When HLA alleles, especially DR and DQ, strongly co-occurred, attributing TCR associations to individual alleles was difficult. In an earlier analysis of about 540 of the donors, most TCR beta V segments were observed in productive rearrangements about 90% or about 30% of the time, broadly matching IMGT annotations. Only TCR beta chains were sequenced in this cohort, and the absence of alpha or paired-chain data limited detectable features. While some public TCRs were present in many individuals, most TCR sequences turned up only very rarely across donors. A further reported finding was that TCR beta sequences accurately predicted the HLA-A and HLA-B alleles for most subjects in the first cohort. The 87-base-pair reads could not distinguish some IMGT-functional V segments, including TRBV6-2 and TRBV6-3, so those segments were excluded. In vitro tests confirmed that a few of the cytomegalovirus-associated TCR beta chains recognize cytomegalovirus antigens. The classifier was reported to diagnose cytomegalovirus status with high specificity and sensitivity in both the original cohort and the validation cohort. A total of around 150 TCR beta chains were listed by the study as associated with cytomegalovirus. Sequencing depth was assumed to be roughly uniform across donors in the presence/absence analyses, though that assumption may not hold. A cluster of highly shared sequence variants was judged likely to be a technical artifact of the sequencing pipeline.

Libraries were made using the immunoSEQ multiplex PCR assay. For the multiplex PCR, a mixture combining 60 forward primers for TCR Vbeta segments and 13 reverse primers for TCR Jbeta segments was used. A multiplex PCR assay on genomic DNA amplified the CDR3 region of rearranged TCR beta genes. On the Illumina HiSeq System, the amplified TCR beta libraries were sequenced as 87-base-pair reads. The source study handled its data this way. Across the 666 repertoires, a later analysis counted approximately 75 million unique TCR beta chains, 9.5 million to 13 million of which were shared by at least two donors. Raw reads were error-corrected and collapsed into unique sequences by a nearest-neighbor algorithm in which closely related sequences were merged to remove PCR and sequencing errors. V, D and J gene segments were assigned by aligning CDR3 sequences to IMGT reference sequences. For a sequence to be retained, a match of at least six nucleotides was required to both a V gene segment and a J gene segment. A rearrangement was called productive if the CDR3 had no stop codons and remained in frame with V and J, and every other rearrangement was called non-productive. Following IMGT convention, CDR3 was defined as the stretch from the second conserved V-encoded cysteine up to the conserved J-encoded phenylalanine. The earlier analysis of about 590 of the donors excluded sequences that lacked an unambiguous match to a single V gene segment. An earlier analysis of around 600 of the donors classified V segments as functional when productive rearrangements were above 56.7% and as segregating when the standard deviation between donors was above 5%. A statistical classification framework was built to diagnose cytomegalovirus status from the catalog of TCR beta chain sequences. In a later analysis, V and J genes were assigned by comparing TCR nucleotide sequences against IMGT/GENE-DB human TR gene sequences. In a later analysis, CDR3 sequences and most-parsimonious VDJ recombination scenarios were assigned using the TCRdist pipeline. In a later analysis, every TCR beta chain was defined by the combination of its CDR3 amino acid sequence and its V-gene family, and reads without a unique V-gene family were dropped. In a later analysis, 550 to 650 highly shared, low-generation-probability nucleotide sequences were removed to address suspected cross-contamination and a sequencing artifact. For each public chain, a later analysis derived a clonal expansion index from normalized ranks of inferred template counts within each repertoire. In a later analysis, generation probabilities were computed with a VDJ recombination model fitted to out-of-frame rearrangements, and the resulting probabilities were checked against IGoR. Hypergeometric tests were used in a later analysis to score TCR-TCR, TCR-HLA and TCR-CMV co-occurrence, with a repertoire-size bias correction applied to the TCR pairs. To estimate false discovery rates, a later analysis permuted the HLA or CMV assignments 20 times. In a later analysis, co-occurring TCRs were grouped using DBSCAN, and TCRdist sequence similarity was added for clustering within HLA-allele-positive subsets. Repertoires with fewer than 30,000 or more than 120,000 public chains were left out of co-occurrence clustering, as were about 5 repertoires with anomalous nucleotide sharing. TCRdb holds this immuneACCESS table with in-frame rearrangements only. Some clones are missing; in checked studies, unresolved V genes explain under half, and the rest has no known cause. V and J calls and clone size are copied from that table; D and trimming were computed from the DNA. For this sample the table gives approximately 88,000 clones, of which more than 75% were detected only once. The ten most abundant clones make up 2% to 2.5% of the sample.

The cohort comprised under 700 healthy bone marrow donors. At the time of sampling, all cohort members were nominally healthy, though unrecorded immune exposures were likely present. The donor was CMV seronegative and belonged to the group of over 300 seronegative cohort members. A peripheral blood sample was collected from each donor, and TCR beta sequencing was performed on peripheral blood mononuclear cells. Genomic DNA was extracted from the blood cell samples with the Qiagen DNeasy Blood Extraction Kit. The source material was PBMCs. The clonotype was recovered from a man younger than 35 in good health and CMV-seronegative. The V gene is TRBV18 and the J gene is TRBJ1-1; there is no confident call for the D gene. The bases are TGTGCCAGCTCCCCGTCTGAGATGAACACTGAAGCTTTCTTT. It translates as CASSPSEMNTEAFF.